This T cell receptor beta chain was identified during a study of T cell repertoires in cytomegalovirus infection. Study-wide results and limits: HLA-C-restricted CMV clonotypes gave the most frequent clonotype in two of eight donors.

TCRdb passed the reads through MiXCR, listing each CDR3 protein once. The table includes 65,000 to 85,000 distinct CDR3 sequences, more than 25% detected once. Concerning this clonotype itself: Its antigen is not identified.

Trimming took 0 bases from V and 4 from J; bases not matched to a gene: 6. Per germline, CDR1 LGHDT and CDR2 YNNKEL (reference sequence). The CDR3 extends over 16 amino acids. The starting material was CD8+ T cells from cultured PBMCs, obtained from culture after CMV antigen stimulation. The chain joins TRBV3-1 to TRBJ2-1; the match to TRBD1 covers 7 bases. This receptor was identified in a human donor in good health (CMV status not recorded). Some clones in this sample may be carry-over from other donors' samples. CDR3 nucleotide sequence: TGTGCCAGCAGCCAAGATAAGGGGGCCATGTACAATGAGCAGTTCTTC. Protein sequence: CASSQDKGAMYNEQFF.